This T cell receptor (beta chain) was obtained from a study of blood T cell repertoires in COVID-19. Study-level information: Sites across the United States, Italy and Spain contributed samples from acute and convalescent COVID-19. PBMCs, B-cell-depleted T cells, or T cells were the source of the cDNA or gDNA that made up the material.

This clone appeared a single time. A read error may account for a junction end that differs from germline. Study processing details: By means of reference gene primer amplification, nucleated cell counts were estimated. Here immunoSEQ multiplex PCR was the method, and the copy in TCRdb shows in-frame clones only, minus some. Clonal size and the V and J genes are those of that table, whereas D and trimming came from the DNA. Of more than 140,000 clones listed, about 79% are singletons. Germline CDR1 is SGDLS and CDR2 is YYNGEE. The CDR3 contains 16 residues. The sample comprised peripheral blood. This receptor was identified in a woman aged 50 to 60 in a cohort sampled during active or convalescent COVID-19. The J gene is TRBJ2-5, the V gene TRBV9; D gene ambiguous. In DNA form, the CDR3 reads TGTGCCAGCAGCGTAGAGTCCGACCCAATTTTTTCACTAAAACACTTC. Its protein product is CASSVESDPIFSLKHF. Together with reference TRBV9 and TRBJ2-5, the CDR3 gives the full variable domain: DSGVTQTPKHLITATGQRVTLRCSPRSGDLSVYWYQQSLDQGLQFLIQYYNGEERAKGNILERFSAQQFPDLHSELNLSSLELGDSALYFCASSVESDPIFSLKHFGPGTRLLVL.